This T cell receptor beta chain was sequenced in a study of blood T cell repertoires in COVID-19. Overall study context: The study drew acute and convalescent COVID-19 samples from the United States, Italy and Spain.

Participants were placed into cohorts based on the clinical history they reported. Germline V CDR1 and CDR2: SGHRS, YFSETQ. V was pared by 4 bases and J by 4 bases, with 3 bases of the junction left unmatched. The CDR3 is 15 residues long. In the authors' workflow: The authors estimated nucleated cell counts from reference gene primer amplification. Sequencing used immunoSEQ multiplex PCR; TCRdb keeps in-frame clones, though not all of them. The DNA was the basis for D and trimming; V, J and clone size are from that table. The sample shows approximately 220,000 clones, around 89% of them seen only once.

Material: PBMCs or T cells enriched from blood (not recorded which). The V call is TRBV5-1, the J call TRBJ1-4, with 11 bases aligning to TRBD1. The receptor's source is a young woman in a cohort exposed to, infected with or recovered from COVID-19 (not recorded which). For the CDR3, the DNA is TGCGCCAGCAGCACGGGACAGGGGGATAATGAAAAACTGTTTTTT. Translated, it gives CASSTGQGDNEKLFF.